The 9 T cell receptor beta chains reported below all come from one sample, sequenced in a study of vaccination and CD4 T cells after COVID-19. These receptors have no known antigen. CD4+ T cells that had been cultured provided DNA sequenced with the Oncomine TCR Beta short-read assay. One entry per CDR3 protein results from TCRdb running MiXCR on the PCR reads. The repertoire holds approximately 16,000 distinct CDR3 sequences, with about 43% as singletons. The treatment denotes: approximately nine-day PBMC culture with coronavirus spike peptide pools or control peptides (ViraFEST assay). This sample comprised CD4+ T cells from blood, cultured in vitro, obtained after SARS-CoV-2 vaccination. The receptors were gathered from a human donor who had recovered from COVID-19.

The chain links TRBV12-3 or TRBV12-4 to TRBJ2-7; D may correspond to TRBD1 or TRBD2 (6 bases each). V lost 7 bases and J 7 bases, leaving 23 bases between the germline ends. The CDR3 loop spans 15 amino acids. The DNA for the CDR3 is TGTGCCAGCATTCCGAGGGGGGCAGGGAGTAAAGAGCAGTACTTC. It encodes CASIPRGAGSKEQYF.

This rearrangement joins TRBV21-1 to TRBJ2-7; TRBD2 reflects the table's D call only, with no check against the DNA. TRBV21-1 is designated a pseudogene. This CDR3 is 15 amino acids long. The CDR3 spells CASSKRWTSDDEQYF. Here the CDR3 DNA reads TGTGCCAGCAGCAAAAGGTGGACTAGCGACGACGAGCAGTACTTC.

This clonotype was observed a few times. V is TRBV20-1 and J is TRBJ2-3; TRBD2 agrees at 9 bases. The CDR3 covers 14 residues. Germline V gene lookup returns CDR1 DFQATT and CDR2 SNEGSKA (reference sequence). The V and J ends lost 6 bases and 2 bases, in that order; junction bases with no gene match: 6. CDR3 coding DNA: TGCAGTGCCAAGCCGGGACTAGCCACAGATACGCAGTATTTT. Translated: CSAKPGLATDTQYF.

The chain combines TRBV6-2 or TRBV6-3 with TRBJ2-7, with D maybe TRBD1 (5 bases). Germline V gene lookup returns CDR1 MNHEY and CDR2 SVGEGT. The V and J ends lost 10 bases and 3 bases respectively, with 13 bases between them. This CDR3 comprises 12 residues. CDR3 amino acids: CATRDDVYEQYF. The DNA for the CDR3 is TGTGCCACCAGGGATGACGTCTACGAGCAGTACTTC.

This chain uses TRBV27 with TRBJ1-1, with D perhaps TRBD1 (6 bases). Germline loops: CDR1 MNHEY, CDR2 SMNVEV (reference sequence). V was trimmed by 5 bases and J by 6 bases, leaving 19 bases between them. This CDR3 is built from 15 residues. The CDR3 region has the DNA TGTGCCAGCAGTCCCCTAGGACAGTCTTTTGCTGAAGCTTTCTTT. Translated: CASSPLGQSFAEAFF.

The rearrangement uses TRBV24-1 and TRBJ2-3; D may be TRBD2 (5 bases). Deletions cut 5 bases from V and 3 bases from J, with 14 bases between. The CDR3 extends over 15 amino acids. Germline assignment: CDR1 KGHDR and CDR2 SFDVKD. DNA for the CDR3: TGTGCCACCAGTGGGTCTGGGAGAATAACAGATACGCAGTATTTT. This sequence encodes CATSGSGRITDTQYF.

This clonotype showed up just a few times. V usage is TRBV27 and J usage is TRBJ1-2; D possibly corresponds to TRBD1 (5 bases). From germline, CDR1 is MNHEY and CDR2 SMNVEV (reference sequence). The CDR3 consists of 13 residues. V lost 3 bases, J lost 8 bases, and 13 bases lay in between. The CDR3 protein is CASSFELGQGYTF. The CDR3 DNA sequence: TGTGCCAGCAGTTTTGAGCTGGGGCAGGGCTACACCTTC.

The chain couples TRBV28 to TRBJ2-3; perhaps TRBD2 as D (6 bases). CDR1 MDHEN and CDR2 SYDVKM come from the germline V gene. This CDR3 is built from 17 residues. V lost 4 bases and J lost 1, with 18 bases in between. CDR3 region: CASSSPSAPGGTDTQYF. The CDR3 DNA sequence: TGTGCCAGCAGTTCGCCCTCTGCCCCGGGGGGCACAGATACGCAGTATTTT. Filled out from reference TRBV28 and TRBJ2-3, the complete variable domain reads DVKVTQSSRYLVKRTGEKVFLECVQDMDHENMFWYRQDPGLGLRLIYFSYDVKMKEKGDIPEGYSVSREKKERFSLILESASTNQTSMYLCASSSPSAPGGTDTQYFGPGTRLTVL.

This clonotype was counted between two and nine times. J is TRBJ1-4 and V is TRBV20-1; D remains ambiguous. The CDR3 runs to 14 residues. Trimming cost V 0 bases and J 7 bases, with 12 bases left between them. The germline V gene encodes CDR1 DFQATT and CDR2 SNEGSKA (reference sequence). The CDR3, as DNA: TGCAGTGCTAGAGATCCCCGGGGAGGTGAAAAACTGTTTTTT. Protein sequence: CSARDPRGGEKLFF.